This is a list of T cell receptor beta chains from one sample in a study of blood T cell repertoires in COVID-19. The data were produced by immunoSEQ multiplex PCR, yet TCRdb's version contains in-frame clones alone and is incomplete. The sample records about 280,000 clones, 75% to 90% being singletons. Sequenced material: peripheral blood. The receptors derive from a woman in her forties or fifties who had recovered from COVID-19. Each CDR3 is given with its conserved first and last residue. Fields, in order: J gene, V gene, D gene, clone size, CDR3 protein, CDR3 DNA. The D gene is left open where the match is weak. Size values are once, few and many counts, or a class for expanded clones, and some rows have none.

J: TRBJ1-5; V: TRBV6-5; D: NA; size: NA; CDR3: CASSYSRGGDQPQHF; DNA: TGTGCCAGCAGTTACAGTAGGGGAGGGGATCAGCCCCAGCATTTT
J: TRBJ1-4; V: TRBV4-3; D: TRBD1; size: NA; CDR3: CASSRTTGVLEKLFF; DNA: TGCGCCAGCAGCCGAACGACAGGGGTTTTGGAAAAACTGTTTTTT
J: TRBJ2-1; V: TRBV19; D: TRBD1; size: NA; CDR3: CASSIDRGSYNEQFF; DNA: TGTGCCAGTAGTATCGACAGGGGGTCCTACAATGAGCAGTTCTTC
J: TRBJ1-1; V: TRBV28; D: NA; size: NA; CDR3: CASSVGGAEAFF; DNA: TGTGCCAGCAGCGTGGGGGGGGCTGAAGCTTTCTTT
J: TRBJ1-1; V: TRBV5-1; D: NA; size: once; CDR3: CASSPYRAGTNTEAFF; DNA: TGCGCCAGCAGCCCATACCGGGCCGGGACAAACACTGAAGCTTTCTTT
J: TRBJ1-1; V: TRBV6-5; D: NA; size: NA; CDR3: CASSYYRTVEAFF; DNA: TGTGCCAGCAGTTACTATAGGACAGTCGAAGCTTTCTTT
J: TRBJ1-2; V: TRBV6-6; D: NA; size: NA; CDR3: CASSLGSLYGYTF; DNA: TGTGCCAGCAGCCTAGGCAGCCTATATGGCTACACCTTC
J: TRBJ1-2; V: TRBV5-8; D: TRBD1; size: NA; CDR3: CASSLAGTGPYGYTF; DNA: TGTGCCAGCAGCTTGGCCGGGACAGGGCCCTATGGCTACACCTTC
J: TRBJ2-7; V: TRBV7-8; D: TRBD1; size: few; CDR3: CASLTTGETYEQYF; DNA: TGTGCCAGCCTAACGACAGGGGAAACCTACGAGCAGTACTTC
J: TRBJ2-7; V: TRBV7-3; D: TRBD2; size: NA; CDR3: CASSTSAGGPHEQYF; DNA: TGTGCCAGCAGCACCTCGGCGGGGGGGCCCCACGAGCAGTACTTC
J: TRBJ1-5; V: TRBV10-3; D: NA; size: NA; CDR3: CAIAAGSGVDQPQHF; DNA: TGTGCCATCGCGGCAGGCTCGGGGGTGGATCAGCCCCAGCATTTT
J: TRBJ1-2; V: TRBV20-1; D: TRBD1; size: once; CDR3: CSARDRDRDHNYGYTF; DNA: TGCAGTGCTCGTGACCGGGACAGAGACCATAACTATGGCTACACCTTC
J: TRBJ1-5; V: TRBV18; D: TRBD1; size: NA; CDR3: CASSAQGADGQPQHF; DNA: TGTGCCAGCTCAGCACAGGGGGCGGACGGTCAGCCCCAGCATTTT
J: TRBJ1-2; V: TRBV7-2; D: TRBD1; size: NA; CDR3: CASSRDRVLANYGYTF; DNA: TGTGCCAGCAGCCGGGACAGGGTGTTAGCTAACTATGGCTACACCTTC
J: TRBJ1-6; V: TRBV2; D: NA; size: NA; CDR3: CASSERAGAYNSPLHF; DNA: TGTGCCAGCAGTGAACGGGCAGGGGCCTATAATTCACCCCTCCACTTT
J: TRBJ2-2; V: TRBV10-2; D: NA; size: NA; CDR3: CASSVLASTGELFF; DNA: TGCGCCAGCAGTGTCCTAGCGTCCACCGGGGAGCTGTTTTTT
J: TRBJ2-3; V: TRBV7-9; D: NA; size: once; CDR3: CASSLEGAEQLKPDTQYF; DNA: TGTGCCAGCAGCTTAGAAGGTGCGGAGCAATTGAAGCCAGATACGCAGTATTTT
J: TRBJ2-7; V: TRBV18; D: TRBD1; size: NA; CDR3: CASSPRDRAYEQYF; DNA: TGTGCCAGCTCACCACGCGACAGGGCCTACGAGCAGTACTTC
J: TRBJ2-1; V: TRBV6-2/TRBV6-3; D: NA; size: NA; CDR3: CASSYKQGRKFF; DNA: TGTGCCAGCAGTTACAAGCAGGGCCGGAAGTTCTTC
J: TRBJ1-6; V: TRBV6-5; D: NA; size: NA; CDR3: CASSYSHVRSPLHF; DNA: TGTGCCAGCAGTTACTCACATGTACGTTCACCCCTCCACTTT
J: TRBJ2-7; V: TRBV28; D: NA; size: NA; CDR3: CASSLSRGGGSQYEQYF; DNA: TGTGCCAGCAGTTTAAGTCGAGGTGGAGGGAGTCAGTACGAGCAGTACTTC
J: TRBJ1-4; V: TRBV7-8; D: TRBD1; size: NA; CDR3: CASSYGQGENEKLFF; DNA: TGTGCCAGCAGCTACGGACAGGGGGAAAATGAAAAACTGTTTTTT
J: TRBJ2-7; V: TRBV28; D: TRBD2; size: NA; CDR3: CASSFSTSGIYEQYF; DNA: TGTGCCAGCAGTTTCTCAACTAGCGGAATCTACGAGCAGTACTTC
J: TRBJ1-5; V: TRBV19; D: NA; size: many; CDR3: CASRSGGSNQPQHF; DNA: TGTGCCAGTAGGAGTGGAGGGAGCAATCAGCCCCAGCATTTT
J: TRBJ2-5; V: TRBV4-2; D: NA; size: NA; CDR3: CASRTVDSQETQYF; DNA: TGTGCCAGCAGGACGGTTGACAGTCAAGAGACCCAGTACTTC
J: TRBJ1-5; V: TRBV3-1/TRBV3-2; D: NA; size: few; CDR3: CASSPTWGGDQPQHF; DNA: TGTGCCAGCAGCCCCACATGGGGGGGAGATCAGCCCCAGCATTTT
J: TRBJ2-7; V: TRBV19; D: NA; size: NA; CDR3: CASSSVFNYKGDEQYF; DNA: TGTGCCAGTAGTTCGGTCTTTAACTATAAGGGGGACGAGCAGTACTTC
J: TRBJ2-7; V: TRBV28; D: NA; size: NA; CDR3: CASSLQGSYEQYF; DNA: TGTGCCAGCAGTTTGCAGGGTAGCTACGAGCAGTACTTC
J: TRBJ1-3; V: TRBV28; D: NA; size: NA; CDR3: CASSLPPVGNTIYF; DNA: TGTGCCAGCAGTTTACCTCCTGTTGGAAACACCATATATTTT
J: TRBJ2-1; V: TRBV30; D: NA; size: NA; CDR3: CARSATAISGNEQFF; DNA: TGTGCCCGTTCGGCGACTGCCATTAGTGGTAATGAGCAGTTCTTC
J: TRBJ2-7; V: TRBV29-1; D: TRBD1; size: NA; CDR3: CSVKGGASSYEQYF; DNA: TGCAGCGTCAAAGGGGGCGCGAGCTCCTACGAGCAGTACTTC
J: TRBJ1-2; V: TRBV5-4; D: TRBD1; size: NA; CDR3: CASSLRQTGVGGYTF; DNA: TGTGCCAGCAGCTTAAGACAAACAGGGGTCGGCGGCTACACCTTC
J: TRBJ2-1; V: TRBV9; D: NA; size: NA; CDR3: CASRRGYPSYNEQFF; DNA: TGTGCCAGCCGGAGAGGCTACCCCTCCTACAATGAGCAGTTCTTC
J: TRBJ2-1; V: TRBV28; D: TRBD2; size: NA; CDR3: CASSETSGLAASYNEQFF; DNA: TGTGCCAGCAGTGAGACCTCGGGACTAGCGGCCTCCTACAATGAGCAGTTCTTC
J: TRBJ1-2; V: TRBV5-1; D: TRBD1; size: NA; CDR3: CASSLEGTGVYGYTF; DNA: TGCGCCAGCAGCTTGGAAGGGACAGGGGTCTATGGCTACACCTTC
J: TRBJ1-4; V: TRBV2; D: NA; size: NA; CDR3: CASLPQRGFNEKLFF; DNA: TGTGCCAGCCTCCCCCAACGGGGGTTTAATGAAAAACTGTTTTTT
J: TRBJ2-5; V: TRBV18; D: NA; size: NA; CDR3: CASSPRQGWQETQYF; DNA: TGTGCCAGCTCACCACGGCAGGGGTGGCAAGAGACCCAGTACTTC